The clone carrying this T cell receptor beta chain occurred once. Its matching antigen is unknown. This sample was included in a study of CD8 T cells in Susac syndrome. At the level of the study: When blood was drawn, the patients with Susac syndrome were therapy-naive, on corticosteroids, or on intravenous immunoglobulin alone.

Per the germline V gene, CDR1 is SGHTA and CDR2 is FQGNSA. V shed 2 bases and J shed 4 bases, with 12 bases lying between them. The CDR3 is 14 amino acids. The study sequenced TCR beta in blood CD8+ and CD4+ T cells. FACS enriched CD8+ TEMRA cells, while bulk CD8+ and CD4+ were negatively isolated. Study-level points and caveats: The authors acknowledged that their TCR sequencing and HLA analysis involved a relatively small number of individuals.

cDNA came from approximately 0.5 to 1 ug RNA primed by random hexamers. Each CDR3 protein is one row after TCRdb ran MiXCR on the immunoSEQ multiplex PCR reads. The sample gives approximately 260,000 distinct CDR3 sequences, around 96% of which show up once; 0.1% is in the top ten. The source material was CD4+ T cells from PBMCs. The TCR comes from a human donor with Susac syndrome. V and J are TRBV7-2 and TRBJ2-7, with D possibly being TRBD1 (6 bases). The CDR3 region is CASSLTSQGYEQYF. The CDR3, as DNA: TGTGCCAGCAGCTTAACTAGTCAGGGGTACGAGCAGTACTTC.